This T cell receptor (beta chain) comes out of a study of patients and donors after allogeneic stem cell transplantation. V lost 4 bases to trimming and J lost 6 bases; unmatched junction nucleotides: 6. The length of the CDR3 is 15 residues. Looked up from germline, CDR1 is KGHDR and CDR2 is SFDVKD. TCRdb redid the calling of the RT-PCR reads with MiXCR, one entry per CDR3 protein. The table lists 90,000 to 120,000 distinct CDR3 sequences, around 38% of them singletons, with 27% in the top ten. The material sequenced was blood, either unsorted or a sorted T cell fraction (not recorded which). The rearrangement uses TRBV24-1 and TRBJ1-5; 9 nucleotides align to TRBD1. This clonotype originated in a human donor who was either an allogeneic HSCT recipient or a stem cell or donor lymphocyte infusion donor (not recorded which). It is not recorded whose cells these are; they may come from a transplant donor. The CDR3 loop reads CATSETGGAGQPQHF. The CDR3 DNA reads TGTGCCACCAGTGAAACAGGGGGCGCGGGTCAGCCCCAGCATTTT.